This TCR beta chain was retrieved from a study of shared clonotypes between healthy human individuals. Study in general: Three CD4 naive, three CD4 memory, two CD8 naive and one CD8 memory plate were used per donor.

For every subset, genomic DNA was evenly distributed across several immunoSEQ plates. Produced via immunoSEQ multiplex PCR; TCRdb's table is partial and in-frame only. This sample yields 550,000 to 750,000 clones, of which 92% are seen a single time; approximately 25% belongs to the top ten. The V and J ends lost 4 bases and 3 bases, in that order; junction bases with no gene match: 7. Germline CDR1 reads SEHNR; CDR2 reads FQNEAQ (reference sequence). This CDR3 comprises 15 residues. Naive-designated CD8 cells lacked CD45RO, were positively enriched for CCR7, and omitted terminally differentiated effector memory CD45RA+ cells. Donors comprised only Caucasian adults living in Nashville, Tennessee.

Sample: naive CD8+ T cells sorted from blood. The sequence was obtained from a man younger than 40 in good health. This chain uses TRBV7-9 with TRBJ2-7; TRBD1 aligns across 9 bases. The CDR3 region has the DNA TGTGCCAGCAGCTCGGGACAGGGAATCCTCTACGAGCAGTACTTC. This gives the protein CASSSGQGILYEQYF.